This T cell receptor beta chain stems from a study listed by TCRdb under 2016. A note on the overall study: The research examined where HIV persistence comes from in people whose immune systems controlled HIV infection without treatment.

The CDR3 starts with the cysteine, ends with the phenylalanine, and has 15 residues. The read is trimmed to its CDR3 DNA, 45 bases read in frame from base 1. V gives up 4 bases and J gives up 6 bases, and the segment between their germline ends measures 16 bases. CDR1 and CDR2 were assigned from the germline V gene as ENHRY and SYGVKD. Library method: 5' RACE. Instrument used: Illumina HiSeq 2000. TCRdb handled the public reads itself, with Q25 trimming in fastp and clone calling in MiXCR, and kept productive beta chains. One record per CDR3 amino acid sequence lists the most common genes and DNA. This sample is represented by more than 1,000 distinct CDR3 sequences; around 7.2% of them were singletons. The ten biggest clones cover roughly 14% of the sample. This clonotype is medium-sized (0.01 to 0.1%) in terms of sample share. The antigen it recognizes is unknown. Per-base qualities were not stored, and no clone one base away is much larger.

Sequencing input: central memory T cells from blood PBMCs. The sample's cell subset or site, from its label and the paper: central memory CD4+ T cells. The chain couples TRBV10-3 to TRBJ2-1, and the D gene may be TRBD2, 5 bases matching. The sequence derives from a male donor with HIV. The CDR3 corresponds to CAISAGIATSNEQFF. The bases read TGTGCCATCAGTGCGGGGATAGCGACCTCCAATGAGCAGTTCTTC.